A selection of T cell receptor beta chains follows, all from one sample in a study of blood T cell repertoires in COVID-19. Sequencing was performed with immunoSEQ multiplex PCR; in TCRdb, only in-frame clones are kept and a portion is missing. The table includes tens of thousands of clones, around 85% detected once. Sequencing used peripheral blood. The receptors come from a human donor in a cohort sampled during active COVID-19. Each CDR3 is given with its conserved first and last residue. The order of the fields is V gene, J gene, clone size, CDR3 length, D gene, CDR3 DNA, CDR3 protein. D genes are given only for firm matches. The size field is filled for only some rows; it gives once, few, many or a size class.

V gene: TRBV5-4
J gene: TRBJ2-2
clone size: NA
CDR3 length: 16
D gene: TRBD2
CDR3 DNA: TGTGCCAGCAGCCTCAGCGGGGGGGCTAGGAACGGGGAGCTGTTTTTT
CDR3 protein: CASSLSGGARNGELFF

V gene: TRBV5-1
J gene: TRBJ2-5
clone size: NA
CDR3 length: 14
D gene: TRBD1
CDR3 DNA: TGCGCCAGCAGCCTATCCAGGGGGAAAGAGACCCAGTACTTC
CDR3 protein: CASSLSRGKETQYF

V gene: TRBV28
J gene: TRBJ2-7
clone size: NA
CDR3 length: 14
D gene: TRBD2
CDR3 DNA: TGTGCCAGCAGTCCCGGGGGGATACCCTACGAGCAGTACTTC
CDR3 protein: CASSPGGIPYEQYF

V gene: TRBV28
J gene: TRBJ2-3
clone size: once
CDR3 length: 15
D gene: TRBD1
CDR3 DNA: TGTGCCAGCAGTTTAGGGACAGGCCGGCTAGATACGCAGTATTTT
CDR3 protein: CASSLGTGRLDTQYF

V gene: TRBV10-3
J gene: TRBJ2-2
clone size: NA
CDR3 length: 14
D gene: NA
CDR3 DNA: TGTGCCATCAGTGCTAGCACGAACACCGGGGAGCTGTTTTTT
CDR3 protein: CAISASTNTGELFF

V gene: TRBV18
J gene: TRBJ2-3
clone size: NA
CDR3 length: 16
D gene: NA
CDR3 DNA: TGTGCCAGCTCACCATTTCCAGGGTCGGGCACAGATACGCAGTATTTT
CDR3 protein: CASSPFPGSGTDTQYF

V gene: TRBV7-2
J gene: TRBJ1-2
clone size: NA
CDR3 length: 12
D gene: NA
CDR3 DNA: TGTGCCAGCAGCTTAGACAGCCATGGCTACACCTTC
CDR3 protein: CASSLDSHGYTF

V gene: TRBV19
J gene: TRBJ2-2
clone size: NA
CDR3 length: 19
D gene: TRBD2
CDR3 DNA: TGTGCCAGTAGTATAGAGGGACTAGCGGGGGGGCCAGGAACCGGGGAGCTGTTTTTT
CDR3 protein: CASSIEGLAGGPGTGELFF

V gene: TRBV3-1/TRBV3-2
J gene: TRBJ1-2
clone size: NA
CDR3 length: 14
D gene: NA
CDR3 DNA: TGTGCCAGCAGCCAGCCGGGGGAAGTCAATGGCTACACCTTC
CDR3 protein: CASSQPGEVNGYTF

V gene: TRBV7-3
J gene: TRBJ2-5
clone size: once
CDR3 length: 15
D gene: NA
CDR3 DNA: TGTGCCAGCAGCGAAATGGGTCTAGCTCAAGAGACCCAGTACTTC
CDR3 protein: CASSEMGLAQETQYF

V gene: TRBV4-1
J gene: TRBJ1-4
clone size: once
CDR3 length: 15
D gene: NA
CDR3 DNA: TGCGCCAGCAGCCAAGCAGCGTCAACTAATGAAAAACTGTTTTTT
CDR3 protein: CASSQAASTNEKLFF

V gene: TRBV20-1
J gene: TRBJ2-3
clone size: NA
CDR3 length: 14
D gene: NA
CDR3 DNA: TGCAGTGCTAGTGGGCTCCTCGGGACAGATACGCAGTATTTT
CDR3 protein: CSASGLLGTDTQYF

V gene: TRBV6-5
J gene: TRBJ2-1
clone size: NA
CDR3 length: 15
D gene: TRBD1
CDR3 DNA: TGTGCCAGCAGTATCCAAGGACAGGGAGGCAATGAGCAGTTCTTC
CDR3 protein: CASSIQGQGGNEQFF

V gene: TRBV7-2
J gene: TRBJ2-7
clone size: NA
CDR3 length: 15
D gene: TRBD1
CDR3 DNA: TGTGCCAGCAGCTCACGTGGACAGGGTTCCTACGAGCAGTACTTC
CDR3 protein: CASSSRGQGSYEQYF

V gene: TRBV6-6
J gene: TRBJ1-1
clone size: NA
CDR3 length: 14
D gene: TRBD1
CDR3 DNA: TGTGCCAGCAGGGACGACAGGGCGTCCTCTGAAGCTTTCTTT
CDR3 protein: CASRDDRASSEAFF

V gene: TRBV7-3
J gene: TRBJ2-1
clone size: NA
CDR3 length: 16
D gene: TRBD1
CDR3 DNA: TGTGCCAGCAGCTTACCAACGGGACAGGGGCTAAATGAGCAGTTCTTC
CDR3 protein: CASSLPTGQGLNEQFF

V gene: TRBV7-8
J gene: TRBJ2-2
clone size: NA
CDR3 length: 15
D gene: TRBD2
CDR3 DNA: TGTGCCAGCAGCTTAAGCGGGGGGGCCACCGGGGAGCTGTTTTTT
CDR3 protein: CASSLSGGATGELFF

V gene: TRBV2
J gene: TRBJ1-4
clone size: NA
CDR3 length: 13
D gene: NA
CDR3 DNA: TGTGCCAGCAGTGAATCGTGGGCTGGTGGTGTGTTTTTT
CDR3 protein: CASSESWAGGVFF

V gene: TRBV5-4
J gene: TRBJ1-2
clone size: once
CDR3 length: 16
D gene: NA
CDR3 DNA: TGTGCCAGCAGCTTGTCACAGATCAGGGAGGGTGGTGGCTACACCTTC
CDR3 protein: CASSLSQIREGGGYTF

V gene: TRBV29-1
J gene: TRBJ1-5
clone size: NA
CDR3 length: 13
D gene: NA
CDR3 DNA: TGCGGCGGTACAGATAATAGCAATCAGCCCCAGCATTTT
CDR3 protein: CGGTDNSNQPQHF

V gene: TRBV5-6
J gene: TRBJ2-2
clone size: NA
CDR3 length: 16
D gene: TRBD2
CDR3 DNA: TGTGCCAGCAGCGAGTTGGTGAGCGGGGTTACCGGGGAGCTGTTTTTT
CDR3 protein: CASSELVSGVTGELFF

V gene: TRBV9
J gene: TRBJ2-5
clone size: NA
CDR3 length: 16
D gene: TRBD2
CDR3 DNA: TGTGCCAGCAGCCCAAAGCGGGGGGGCCGGTTAGAGACCCAGTACTTC
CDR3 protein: CASSPKRGGRLETQYF

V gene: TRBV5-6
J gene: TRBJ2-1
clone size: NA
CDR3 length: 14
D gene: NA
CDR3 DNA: TGTGCCAGCAGCTTGTCGGGGTCCTACAATGAGCAGTTCTTC
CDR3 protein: CASSLSGSYNEQFF

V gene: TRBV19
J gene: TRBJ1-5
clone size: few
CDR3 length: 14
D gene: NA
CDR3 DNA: TGTGCCAGTAGTATCACGGGGAGTGAACAGCCCCAGCATTTT
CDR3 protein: CASSITGSEQPQHF

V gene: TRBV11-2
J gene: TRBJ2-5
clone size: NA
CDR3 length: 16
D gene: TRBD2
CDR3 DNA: TGTGCCAGCAGCTTAATGGCGGGGGGGCCCCAGGAGACCCAGTACTTC
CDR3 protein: CASSLMAGGPQETQYF

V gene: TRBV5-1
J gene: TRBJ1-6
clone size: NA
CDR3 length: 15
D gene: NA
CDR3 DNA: TGCGCCAGCAGACACCACGAACTAGATAATTCACCCCTCCACTTT
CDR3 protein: CASRHHELDNSPLHF